This passage covers 24 T cell receptor beta chains from one sample sequenced in a study of blood T cells in healthy people across ages (dated by TCRdb to about 2015). Library creation used 5' RACE. Sequenced using an Illumina HiSeq 2500. A second PCR of roughly 7 to 11 cycles was performed with a sample-barcoded 5' primer and a J-beta primer mix. Using fastp at Q25 and MiXCR, TCRdb reprocessed the public reads and kept productive beta chains. Identical CDR3 protein sequences are pooled into one entry, listed with their most common genes and DNA. Within this sample are approximately 790,000 distinct CDR3 sequences, with 62% of them counted one time only. The ten top clones hold 28% of the sample. The sequencing input was blood. The source of these receptors is a man under 40 in good health.

The chain combines TRBV7-2 with TRBJ2-7; D might be TRBD2 (5 bases). Germline V CDR1 and CDR2: SGHTA, FQGNSA. The V and J ends lost 2 bases and 2 bases respectively, with 13 bases between them. There are 15 residues in the CDR3. The CDR3 DNA is TGTGCCAGCAGCTTACTTCCCGGGATCACCTACGAGCAGTACTTC. Translating gives CASSLLPGITYEQYF. The full variable domain, completed using reference TRBV7-2 and TRBJ2-7, is GAGVSQSPSNKVTEKGKDVELRCDPISGHTALYWYRQSLGQGLEFLIYFQGNSAPDKSGLPSDRFSAERTGGSVSTLTIQRTQQEDSAVYLCASSLLPGITYEQYFGPGTRLTVT.

The V and J genes are TRBV27 and TRBJ2-1; possibly TRBD1 for D (5 bases). V dropped 2 bases and J dropped 3 bases, with 11 bases sitting between them. In germline, CDR1 is MNHEY, CDR2 SMNVEV (reference sequence). CDR3 length: 15 residues. CDR3 loop: CASSLPTQGYNEQFF. The DNA for the CDR3 is TGTGCCAGCAGTTTACCGACGCAGGGCTACAATGAGCAGTTCTTC.

The chain joins TRBV29-1 to TRBJ1-2, with unresolved D. Germline V lookup: CDR1 SQVTM, CDR2 ANQGSEA. The V gene lost 6 bases and the J gene lost 8 bases, with 10 bases spanning the gap. The CDR3 sequence is 10 residues long. The CDR3 is CSVRAEGYTF. The CDR3 nucleotides read TGCAGCGTACGGGCAGAGGGCTACACCTTC.

This clonotype was counted between two and nine times. V gene TRBV25-1 combines with J gene TRBJ2-6, with D possibly being TRBD2 (6 bases). Trimming stripped 3 bases from V and 13 bases from J, with 19 bases between. This CDR3 has 15 amino acids. CDR1 and CDR2 (germline): MGHDK, SYGVNS. Here the CDR3 reads CASSELGPGSWVLTF. Written as DNA, the CDR3 is TGTGCCAGCAGTGAGCTAGGACCCGGGAGTTGGGTCCTGACTTTC.

This rearrangement joins TRBV7-6 to TRBJ2-1; 8 positions agree with TRBD1. CDR3 size: 19 residues. The germline V gene has CDR1 SGHVS and CDR2 FNYEAQ. The V segment lost 8 bases and the J segment 6 bases; nucleotides outside the gene matches: 24. The CDR3 spells CASQASPPRPDRVINEQFF. In DNA, the CDR3 is TGTGCCAGCCAAGCTTCTCCGCCTAGGCCGGACAGGGTAATCAATGAGCAGTTCTTC.

The rearrangement uses TRBV4-2 and TRBJ1-5; D gene ambiguous. The CDR3 runs to 15 residues. CDR1 LGHNA and CDR2 YNFKEQ come from the germline V gene. Trimming shortened V by 4 bases and J by 6 bases, and 16 bases separated the two germline ends. The CDR3 DNA reads TGTGCCAGCAGCCCCTATCTCCTAGAAGGTCAGCCCCAGCATTTT. It codes for CASSPYLLEGQPQHF.

This CDR3 reads CASSQIEGSGKYF. CDR3 nucleotide sequence: TGTGCCAGCAGTCAAATTGAGGGCTCGGGGAAGTACTTC. This chain connects TRBV28 to TRBJ2-5; D is perhaps TRBD2 (5 bases). The germline CDR1 and CDR2 sequences are MDHEN and SYDVKM. CDR3 length equals 13 residues. With 5 bases removed from V and 12 bases from J, the gap between germline ends came to 19 bases.

The genes are TRBV24-1 and TRBJ2-2; a possible D gene is TRBD2 (6 bases). Looked up from germline, CDR1 is KGHDR and CDR2 is SFDVKD. The V end lost 9 bases, the J end lost 6 bases, and 13 bases lay between the germline ends. There are 13 residues in the CDR3. CDR3 region: CATGRGTAGELFF. DNA of the CDR3: TGTGCCACCGGACGGGGGACCGCCGGGGAGCTGTTTTTT.

The sample holds a few counts of this clonotype. The V and J genes are TRBV27 and TRBJ1-5; D perhaps matches TRBD1 (5 bases). Deletions cut 2 bases from V and 7 bases from J, with 12 bases between. Per the germline V gene, CDR1 is MNHEY and CDR2 is SMNVEV (reference sequence). CDR3 length equals 14 residues. Written as DNA, the CDR3 is TGTGCCAGCAGTTTAGGGGCAGGGTACCAGCCCCAGCATTTT. Translated, it gives CASSLGAGYQPQHF.

The genes are TRBV7-3 and TRBJ2-1; D is unclear. V lost 4 bases and J lost 4, with 20 bases in between. CDR1 and CDR2 (germline): SGHTA, FQGTGA. The CDR3 consists of 17 residues. The CDR3 DNA reads as TGTGCCAGCAGCTCCCAACCGTTTGTAGTGGGGTACAATGAGCAGTTCTTC. Translated: CASSSQPFVVGYNEQFF.

J is TRBJ2-5 and V is TRBV7-2; 10 positions match TRBD1. Germline V gene sequence: CDR1 SGHTA, CDR2 FQGNSA. V was clipped by 3 bases and J by 4 bases; unmatched bases: 8. This CDR3 has 16 amino acids. This CDR3 reads CASSFHRQGARETQYF. The CDR3 DNA reads as TGTGCCAGCAGCTTCCATCGACAGGGGGCGCGAGAGACCCAGTACTTC.

This chain joins TRBV4-3 and TRBJ2-2, with D perhaps TRBD1 (5 bases). This CDR3 contains 16 residues. CDR1 LGHNA and CDR2 YSLEER come from the germline V gene. V was cut by 4 bases and J by 0 bases, with 12 bases left in between. The CDR3 bases are TGCGCCAGCAGCCCACCGGCAGGGACGAACACCGGGGAGCTGTTTTTT. Translating gives CASSPPAGTNTGELFF.

The rearrangement joins TRBV6-2 or TRBV6-3 to TRBJ2-3; 8 bases are a match to TRBD1. CDR1 is MNHEY and CDR2 is SVGEGT in the germline V gene. The junction had 4 bases not matched to a gene; V was cut back by 0 bases and J by 2 bases. The CDR3 sequence is 16 residues long. CDR3 nucleotides: TGTGCCAGCAGTTACTCCGGGACAGGTCCCACAGATACGCAGTATTTT. Its translation is CASSYSGTGPTDTQYF.

This sequence joins TRBV12-3 or TRBV12-4 and TRBJ1-5, with no clear D. The CDR3 length is 14 residues. Trimming pared 0 bases from V and 5 bases from J, leaving 8 bases between. The CDR3: CASSLATGYQPQHF. CDR3 nucleotides: TGTGCCAGCAGTTTAGCTACGGGTTATCAGCCCCAGCATTTT.

The chain couples TRBV6-2 or TRBV6-3 to TRBJ1-2; D possibly corresponds to TRBD1 (5 bases). V lost 5 bases and J lost 4, with 11 bases in between. Germline CDR1 and CDR2: MNHEY and SVGEGT. CDR3 length: 13 residues. The CDR3 here is CASSGDGLYGYTF. The CDR3 DNA is TGTGCCAGCAGTGGGGACGGTCTCTATGGCTACACCTTC.

The rearrangement links TRBV20-1 to TRBJ2-5; TRBD1 aligns across 7 bases. There are 15 residues in the CDR3. From germline, CDR1 is DFQATT and CDR2 SNEGSKA (reference sequence). V shed 3 bases and J 5 bases; nucleotides not matched to a gene: 12. The CDR3 DNA follows: TGCAGTGCTAGGGATTGGACAGGCGCCCTGGAGACCCAGTACTTC. Protein sequence: CSARDWTGALETQYF.

The chain carries TRBV5-1 and TRBJ1-2, with D maybe TRBD1 (6 bases). In germline, CDR1 is SGHRS, CDR2 YFSETQ. This CDR3 is 14 amino acids long. V lost 4 bases and J lost 4, with 14 bases in between. DNA for the CDR3: TGCGCCAGCAGCCCCAGATCGGACAGCTATGGCTACACCTTC. Its protein product is CASSPRSDSYGYTF.

This clonotype was counted a single time. The chain has TRBV10-3 and TRBJ1-1; possibly TRBD1 for D (6 bases). The V and J ends lost 7 bases and 5 bases respectively, with 17 bases between them. The CDR3 has 14 amino acids. CDR1 ENHRY and CDR2 SYGVKD come from the germline V gene. In nucleotides, the CDR3 is TGTGCCATCACGCGGGGGCCAGAGGTGACTGAAGCTTTCTTT. Protein product: CAITRGPEVTEAFF.

V and J are TRBV6-2 or TRBV6-3 and TRBJ2-5; D is possibly TRBD2 (6 bases). The last part of the DNA fits TRBJ2-7 better; the J call may be wrong. The CDR3 contains 13 residues. In germline, CDR1 is MNHEY, CDR2 SVGEGT. DNA for the CDR3: TGTGCCAGCACAGGAGGGGCCGTATACGAGCAGTACTTC. Residues: CASTGGAVYEQYF.

The rearrangement uses TRBV5-1 and TRBJ1-2; D remains unclear. The germline V gene encodes CDR1 SGHRS and CDR2 YFSETQ. With 0 bases removed from V and 4 bases from J, the gap between germline ends came to 10 bases. The CDR3 contains 14 residues. The CDR3 nucleotides read TGCGCCAGCAGCTTGGAGGCAGAGTTCTATGGCTACACCTTC. This gives the protein CASSLEAEFYGYTF.

The rearrangement links TRBV15 to TRBJ1-5; D unresolved. The V end lost 3 bases, the J end lost 6 bases, and 6 bases lay between the germline ends. This CDR3 has 12 residues. CDR1 is LNHNV and CDR2 is YYDKDF in the germline V gene (reference sequence). In DNA form, the CDR3 reads TGTGCCACCAGCAGGGGTACTCAGCCCCAGCATTTT. Protein: CATSRGTQPQHF. The variable domain in full, completed from reference TRBV15 and TRBJ1-5, reads DAMVIQNPRYQVTQFGKPVTLSCSQTLNHNVMYWYQQKSSQAPKLLFHYYDKDFNNEADTPDNFQSRRPNTSFCFLDIRSPGLGDTAMYLCATSRGTQPQHFGDGTRLSIL.

The rearrangement joins TRBV7-2 to TRBJ1-2, with D maybe TRBD1 (5 bases). This CDR3 spans 15 amino acids. The V end was cut by 3 bases, the J end by 2 bases, with 13 bases between. Germline-derived CDR1 and CDR2 are SGHTA and FQGNSA. The DNA for the CDR3 is TGTGCCAGCAGCTTTCAAGGGACTTCAAACTATGGCTACACCTTC. It encodes CASSFQGTSNYGYTF.

The V gene is TRBV7-2, the J gene TRBJ2-3; weak D call: TRBD1 (6 bases). Trimming removed 4 bases from V and 8 bases from J, with 16 bases in between. The CDR3 covers 14 residues. In germline, CDR1 is SGHTA, CDR2 FQGNSA. The CDR3, as DNA: TGTGCCAGCAGCTCCAGATACAGGGATAGTACGCAGTATTTT. It specifies CASSSRYRDSTQYF.

On this clonotype: A read error may account for a junction end that differs from germline. The chain combines TRBV19 with TRBJ2-1; perhaps TRBD2 as D (6 bases). The germline V gene encodes CDR1 LNHDA and CDR2 SQIVND (reference sequence). This CDR3 comprises 12 residues. For the CDR3, the DNA is TGTGTCAGTAGTATTACTAGCAGTCAGCAGTTCTTC. Its protein product is CVSSITSSQQFF.